This T cell receptor (beta chain) emerged from a study of blood T cell repertoires in COVID-19. Study at large: Acute-phase and convalescent COVID-19 samples originated in the United States, Italy and Spain. PBMCs, B-cell-depleted T cells, or T cells were the source of the cDNA or gDNA that made up the material.

CDR1 is LNHDA and CDR2 is SQIVND in the germline V gene (reference sequence). V lost 7 bases, J lost 7 bases, and 17 bases lay in between. The CDR3 is 14 amino acids. Patients of the Seattle cohort, enrolled during active infection, were followed longitudinally. Methods used by the authors: Cell counts per sample came from amplifying reference gene primers. TCRdb's copy holds only in-frame clones and misses some; the assay was immunoSEQ multiplex PCR. V, J and clone size are those of that table, while D and trimming were read from the DNA. Of approximately 480,000 clones listed, roughly 89% are singletons.

Sequencing was performed on peripheral blood. This receptor was identified in a man younger than 30 with COVID-19, enrolled during active disease. V usage is TRBV19 and J usage is TRBJ2-1; a possible D gene is TRBD2 (6 bases). The DNA for the CDR3 is TGTGCCAGTACCAAGCGGAGGGGCCAAAATGAGCAGTTCTTC. Translation gives CASTKRRGQNEQFF.